Listed here are 2 T cell receptor beta chains from one sample, sequenced in a study of T cells in Graves' hyperthyroidism and ophthalmopathy. Researchers amplified the TCR beta CDR3 regions from RNA transcripts. HTBI primers were the set used in a first-round RT-PCR of the TCR CDR3. Each CDR3 protein gets one entry after TCRdb re-called the multiplex PCR reads with MiXCR. Here the sample spans about 420,000 distinct CDR3 sequences, 15% to 17% being singletons. Sequenced: blood. All receptors derive from a woman in her late teens or twenties with Graves' hyperthyroidism.

The chain uses TRBV10-3 and TRBJ2-4; tentatively, D is TRBD2 (5 bases). Germline CDR1 reads ENHRY; CDR2 reads SYGVKD. The CDR3 length is 15 residues. V was pared by 3 bases and J by 0 bases, with 9 bases between. The CDR3 DNA is TGTGCCATCAGTGACCCCGGGGTAGCCAAAAACATTCAGTACTTC. Translating it yields CAISDPGVAKNIQYF.

This sequence joins TRBV18 and TRBJ2-7; perhaps TRBD2 as D (6 bases). Germline V gives CDR1 KGHSH, CDR2 LQKENI. V was pared by 2 bases and J by 7 bases, with 24 bases between. The CDR3 runs 17 residues. The CDR3 DNA reads TGTGCCAGCTCACCAGTGGATCCGGGACTTTCTTTGCGAGAGCAGTACTTC. It encodes CASSPVDPGLSLREQYF.